This record covers a single TCR beta chain. Its target is unknown. The data are from a study of T cell responses to AZD1222 COVID-19 vaccine. General observations from the study: Spike regions recognized by vaccine-associated CD4 TCRs spanned the protein, led by 160-218 and 743-854. Spike-specific TCR breadth and depth were elevated following two AZD1222 doses. Clonal diversity was possibly underestimated, and the donors were mostly white British, with more females. All repertoire sampling was performed exclusively after the peak T cell response.

The CDR3 consists of 14 residues. V was pared by 3 bases and J by 7 bases, with 6 bases of the junction left unmatched. Germline V lookup: CDR1 LNHDA, CDR2 SQIVND (reference sequence). The data were produced by immunoSEQ multiplex PCR, yet TCRdb's version contains in-frame clones alone and is incomplete. The data contain under 200,000 clones, more than 85% of them singletons. This TCR derives from an adult in good health. J is TRBJ1-2 and V is TRBV19, with 9 bases lining up with TRBD1. The sequenced sample was peripheral blood, obtained on day 0 of AZD1222 vaccination. CDR3 loop: CASSMQGQGPGYTF. In DNA, the CDR3 is TGTGCCAGTAGTATGCAGGGACAGGGTCCTGGCTACACCTTC.